The 22 T cell receptor beta chains below come from one sample, sequenced in a study of blood T cell repertoires in COVID-19. The method was immunoSEQ multiplex PCR; TCRdb's version includes in-frame clones alone and lacks a portion of them. The sample has about 170,000 clones, around four fifths seen once. The sample comprised PBMCs or T cells enriched from blood (not recorded which). The receptors here all came from a woman in her forties or fifties who had recovered from COVID-19.

Written as DNA, the CDR3 is TGTGCCTGGGATCGGGGGGCTGAAGCTTTCTTT. Protein sequence: CAWDRGAEAFF. The gene calls are TRBV30 and TRBJ1-1; the D gene is possibly TRBD1 (5 bases). The CDR3 extends over 11 amino acids. V was shortened by 5 bases and J by 6 bases, with 10 bases between the two germline ends. Germline values: CDR1 GTSNPN, CDR2 SVGIG (reference sequence). The variable domain in full, completed from reference TRBV30 and TRBJ1-1, reads SQTIHQWPATLVQPVGSPLSLECTVEGTSNPNLYWYRQAAGRGLQLLFYSVGIGQISSEVPQNLSASRPQDRQFILSSKKLLLSDSGFYLCAWDRGAEAFFGQGTRLTVV.

The rearrangement links TRBV7-8 to TRBJ1-2; D gene ambiguous. V was cut by 2 bases and J by 7 bases, with 11 bases left in between. CDR3 length: 13 residues. Germline V lookup: CDR1 SGHVS, CDR2 FQNEAQ. This CDR3 reads CASSLHPEGGYTF. In DNA form, the CDR3 reads TGTGCCAGCAGCTTACACCCCGAGGGTGGCTACACCTTC.

This chain connects TRBV9 to TRBJ1-1, with D unclear. The V gene's germline CDR1 is SGDLS and CDR2 YYNGEE. The CDR3 contains 13 residues. V was trimmed by 4 bases and J by 6 bases, leaving 13 bases between them. CDR3 amino acids: CASSPVGSPEAFF. DNA for the CDR3: TGTGCCAGCAGCCCCGTAGGGAGCCCTGAAGCTTTCTTT.

This rearrangement joins TRBV18 to TRBJ1-1; D gene unclear. The CDR3 totals 14 residues. Trimming removed 0 bases from V and 1 base from J, with 6 bases in between. Germline V gene data show CDR1 as KGHSH and CDR2 as LQKENI. The CDR3 DNA reads as TGTGCCAGCTCACCACCCCACTGGAACACTGAAGCTTTCTTT. As protein: CASSPPHWNTEAFF.

This rearrangement joins TRBV11-3 to TRBJ1-1; D is undetermined. The CDR3 contains 13 residues. CDR1 and CDR2 from the germline V gene are SGHNT and YENEEA. V lost 5 bases and J lost 6, with 13 bases in between. Here the CDR3 DNA reads TGTGCCAGCAGCACGGAGGGATACGCTGAAGCTTTCTTT. Translating it yields CASSTEGYAEAFF.

The V gene is TRBV18, the J gene TRBJ2-5, with D possibly matching TRBD2 (6 bases). Germline CDR1 and CDR2: KGHSH and LQKENI. The CDR3 consists of 14 residues. V shed 2 bases and J shed 5 bases, with 12 bases lying between them. Here the CDR3 DNA reads TGTGCCAGCTCACCAAGGGCAGGGAGGGAGACCCAGTACTTC. It codes for CASSPRAGRETQYF.

The CDR3 DNA reads as TGTGCCAGTGTCCCAGGGGGACGGGACTATGGCTACACCTTC. This translates into CASVPGGRDYGYTF. The chain employs TRBV19 and TRBJ1-2; the match to TRBD1 covers 7 bases. Losses at the gene ends were 8 bases for V and 3 bases for J; bases not matched to a gene: 9. Germline CDR1 LNHDA, CDR2 SQIVND (reference sequence). There are 14 residues in the CDR3.

This clone was counted a few times. This chain links TRBV30 with TRBJ2-2, with a weak D call TRBD2 (6 bases). In germline, CDR1 is GTSNPN, CDR2 SVGIG (reference sequence). The V and J ends lost 1 base and 1 base respectively, with 13 bases between them. The CDR3 consists of 16 residues. CDR3 sequence (DNA): TGTGCCTGGAGTGGCCTCAGAGCGGGGAACACCGGGGAGCTGTTTTTT. Protein sequence: CAWSGLRAGNTGELFF.

There are many counts of this clone. The CDR3 spells CASSQDELLAGVSLANTGELFF. Here the CDR3 DNA reads TGCGCCAGCAGCCAAGATGAACTACTAGCGGGGGTTAGTCTAGCGAACACCGGGGAGCTGTTTTTT. This chain connects TRBV4-1 to TRBJ2-2, with TRBD2 identical over 11 bases. Losses at the gene ends were 0 bases for V and 0 bases for J; bases not matched to a gene: 15. The CDR3 consists of 22 residues. The germline V gene encodes CDR1 MGHRA and CDR2 YSYEKL.

V gene TRBV9 combines with J gene TRBJ2-6; D perhaps matches TRBD1 (5 bases). V lost 1 base, J lost 4 bases, and 18 bases lay in between. This CDR3 is built from 18 residues. From germline, CDR1 is SGDLS and CDR2 YYNGEE. CDR3 coding DNA: TGTGCCAGCAGCGTAAGTAACGCTGCAGGGCAGGGGGCCAACGTCCTGACTTTC. Its protein product is CASSVSNAAGQGANVLTF.

The chain combines TRBV11-2 with TRBJ1-1, with 7 bases identical to TRBD1. The germline CDR1 and CDR2 sequences are SGHAT and FQNNGV. The CDR3 extends over 15 amino acids. V trimming: 5 bases; J trimming: 6 bases; junction bases outside the gene matches: 12. The CDR3 is CASSQTGVGIAEAFF. CDR3 DNA: TGTGCCAGCAGCCAAACAGGGGTTGGCATCGCTGAAGCTTTCTTT.

The V and J genes are TRBV28 and TRBJ1-2, with D unresolved. The ends were cut back, 1 base at V and 8 bases at J, with 11 bases in the middle. This CDR3 is 13 amino acids long. Germline V lookup: CDR1 MDHEN, CDR2 SYDVKM. The CDR3 DNA is TGTGCCAGCAGTTTATTGGCAGGTGGGGGCTACACCTTC. Translated: CASSLLAGGGYTF.

The chain is built from TRBV5-8 and TRBJ2-4; D may be TRBD1 (6 bases). V gave up 5 bases and J gave up 9 bases, with 9 bases separating them. There are 11 residues in the CDR3. In germline, CDR1 is SGHTS, CDR2 YDEGEE. CDR3 DNA sequence: TGTGCCAGCAGAGCGGACAGCATTCAGTACTTC. Translating it yields CASRADSIQYF.

For the CDR3, the DNA is TGTGCCAGCAGTCCTTACTCAGGGGGCGGCAATTCACCCCTCCACTTT. Protein: CASSPYSGGGNSPLHF. V usage is TRBV25-1 and J usage is TRBJ1-6, with 8 bases matching TRBD1. The CDR3 covers 16 residues. In germline, CDR1 is MGHDK, CDR2 SYGVNS. With 5 bases clipped from V and 7 bases from J, the junction kept 10 bases outside the gene matches.

This clone was seen a single time. The rearrangement links TRBV9 to TRBJ2-2, with D possibly TRBD2 on 6 matching bases. V lost 7 bases and J lost 6, with 13 bases in between. This CDR3 spans 13 amino acids. Germline lookup yields CDR1 SGDLS and CDR2 YYNGEE. The CDR3 bases are TGTGCCAGCCGTGCGGGGTCTCCCGGGGAGCTGTTTTTT. As protein: CASRAGSPGELFF.

This chain connects TRBV19 to TRBJ2-2; 8 bases are shared with TRBD1. CDR1 LNHDA and CDR2 SQIVND come from the germline V gene (reference sequence). The CDR3 runs to 20 residues. The J segment lost 4 bases and the V segment lost 4 bases, leaving 20 bases of the junction unmatched. In DNA form, the CDR3 reads TGTGCCAGTAGTACCCCCCCCGGCAGGGGGCTGTTCGGAAGCACCGGGGAGCTGTTTTTT. Translating it yields CASSTPPGRGLFGSTGELFF.

The chain joins TRBV11-2 to TRBJ1-1; D gene uncertain. V lost 4 bases and J lost 9, with 15 bases in between. Per the germline V gene, CDR1 is SGHAT and CDR2 is FQNNGV. This CDR3 is built from 13 residues. The CDR3 nucleotides read TGTGCCAGCAGCTCTGTCCCAGATTCGAAAGCTTTCTTT. It translates to CASSSVPDSKAFF.

V and J are TRBV4-1 and TRBJ1-6; 8 bases map to TRBD1. The CDR3 totals 15 residues. V was pared by 4 bases and J by 5 bases, with 4 bases of the junction left unmatched. Per the germline V gene, CDR1 is MGHRA and CDR2 is YSYEKL. The CDR3 spells CASSLGQGNNSPLHF. CDR3 sequence (DNA): TGCGCCAGCAGCCTCGGACAGGGCAATAATTCACCCCTCCACTTT.

This clone was picked up a small number of times. V gene TRBV19 combines with J gene TRBJ2-2; TRBD1 might be the D (5 bases). The CDR3 length is 14 residues. V shed 7 bases and J shed 0 bases, with 9 bases lying between them. The germline V gene has CDR1 LNHDA and CDR2 SQIVND (reference sequence). CDR3 sequence reads: CASKMGPNTGELFF. The DNA of the CDR3 is TGTGCCAGTAAAATGGGGCCGAACACCGGGGAGCTGTTTTTT.

This chain links TRBV6-5 with TRBJ2-3, with 7 bases lining up with TRBD2. The CDR3 runs to 14 residues. CDR1 MNHEY and CDR2 SVGAGI come from the germline V gene. The V segment lost 0 bases and the J segment 4 bases; nucleotides outside the gene matches: 1. CDR3 DNA: TGTGCCAGCAGTTACTCTGCGGGGGCAGATACGCAGTATTTT. Residues: CASSYSAGADTQYF.

The chain's CDR3 is CATLPGVSGSIEQYV. Here the CDR3 DNA reads TGTGCCACCCTTCCCGGGGTTAGCGGGAGCATCGAGCAGTACGTC. The chain uses TRBV10-3 and TRBJ2-7; TRBD2 agrees at 9 bases. The junction had 16 bases not matched to a gene; V was cut back by 10 bases and J by 6 bases. Germline V gene sequence: CDR1 ENHRY, CDR2 SYGVKD. The CDR3 is 15 amino acids.

The chain carries TRBV3-1 (or the pseudogene TRBV3-2) and TRBJ2-2; 16 positions match TRBD2. The germline CDR1 and CDR2 sequences are LGHDT and YNNKEL (reference sequence). The V and J ends lost 3 bases and 4 bases, in that order; junction bases with no gene match: 5. The CDR3 is made up of 18 amino acids. The CDR3: CASSHPGLAGGGTGELFF. The CDR3 coding sequence is TGTGCCAGCAGCCACCCGGGACTAGCGGGAGGGGGCACCGGGGAGCTGTTTTTT.